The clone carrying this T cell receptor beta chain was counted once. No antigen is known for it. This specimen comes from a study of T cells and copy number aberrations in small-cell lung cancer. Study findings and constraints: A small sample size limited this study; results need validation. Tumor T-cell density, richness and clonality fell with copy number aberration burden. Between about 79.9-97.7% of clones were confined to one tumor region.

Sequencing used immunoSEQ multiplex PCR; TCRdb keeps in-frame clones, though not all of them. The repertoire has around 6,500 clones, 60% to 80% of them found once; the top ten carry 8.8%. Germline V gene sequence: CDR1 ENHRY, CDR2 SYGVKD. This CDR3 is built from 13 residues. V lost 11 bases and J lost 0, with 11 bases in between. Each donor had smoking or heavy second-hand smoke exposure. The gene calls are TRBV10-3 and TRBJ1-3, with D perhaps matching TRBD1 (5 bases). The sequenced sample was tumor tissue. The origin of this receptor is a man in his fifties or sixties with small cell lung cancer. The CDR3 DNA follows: TGTGCCGGCCGACAGAACTCTGGAAACACCATATATTTT. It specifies CAGRQNSGNTIYF.